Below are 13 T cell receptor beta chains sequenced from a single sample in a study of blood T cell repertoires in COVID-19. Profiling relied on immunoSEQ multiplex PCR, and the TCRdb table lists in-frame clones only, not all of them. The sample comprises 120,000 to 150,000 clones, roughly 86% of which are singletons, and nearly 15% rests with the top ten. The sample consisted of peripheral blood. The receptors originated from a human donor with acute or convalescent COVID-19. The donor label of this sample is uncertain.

The CDR3 protein is CASSLGGGNNYGYTF. The CDR3 DNA reads TGCGCCAGCAGCTTGGGCGGAGGAAATAACTATGGCTACACCTTC. The J gene is TRBJ1-2, the V gene TRBV5-1; no clear D gene. Germline CDR1 is SGHRS and CDR2 is YFSETQ. This CDR3 has 15 amino acids. The germline V and J ends were trimmed by 0 bases and 1 base, with 10 bases remaining between them.

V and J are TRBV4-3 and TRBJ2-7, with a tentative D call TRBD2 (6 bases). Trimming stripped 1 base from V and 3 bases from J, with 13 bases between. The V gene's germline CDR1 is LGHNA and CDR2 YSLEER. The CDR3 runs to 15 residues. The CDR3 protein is CASSQVLGGGYEQYF. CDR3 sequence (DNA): TGCGCCAGCAGCCAAGTCTTGGGGGGTGGCTACGAGCAGTACTTC.

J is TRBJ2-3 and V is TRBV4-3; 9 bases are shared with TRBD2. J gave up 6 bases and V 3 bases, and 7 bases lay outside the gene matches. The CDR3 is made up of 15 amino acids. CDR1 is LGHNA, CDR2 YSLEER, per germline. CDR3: CASSQGVAGADTQYF. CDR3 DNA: TGCGCCAGCAGCCAGGGGGTAGCGGGGGCGGATACGCAGTATTTT.

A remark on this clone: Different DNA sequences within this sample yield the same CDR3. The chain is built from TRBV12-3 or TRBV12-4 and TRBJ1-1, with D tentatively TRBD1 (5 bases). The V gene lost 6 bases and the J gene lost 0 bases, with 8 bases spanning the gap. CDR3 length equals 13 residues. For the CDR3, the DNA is TGTGCCAGCAGCCTACAGGTGAACACTGAAGCTTTCTTT. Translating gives CASSLQVNTEAFF.

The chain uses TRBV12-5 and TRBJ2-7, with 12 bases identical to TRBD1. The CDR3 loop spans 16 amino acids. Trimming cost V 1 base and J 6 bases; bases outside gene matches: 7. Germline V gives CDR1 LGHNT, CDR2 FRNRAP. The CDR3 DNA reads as TGTGCTAGTGGTTTGGCTCTCGGGACAGGGGGCGGCGAGCAGTACTTC. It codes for CASGLALGTGGGEQYF.

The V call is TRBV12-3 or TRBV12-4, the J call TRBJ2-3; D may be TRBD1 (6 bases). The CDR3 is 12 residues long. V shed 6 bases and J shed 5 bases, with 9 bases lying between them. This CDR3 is CASSPTGDTQYF. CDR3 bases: TGTGCCAGCAGCCCGACAGGAGATACGCAGTATTTT.

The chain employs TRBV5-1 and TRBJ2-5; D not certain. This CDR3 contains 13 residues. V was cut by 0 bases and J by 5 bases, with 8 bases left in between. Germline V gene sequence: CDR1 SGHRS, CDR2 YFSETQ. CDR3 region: CASSLAREETQYF. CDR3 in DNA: TGCGCCAGCAGCTTGGCCCGTGAGGAGACCCAGTACTTC.

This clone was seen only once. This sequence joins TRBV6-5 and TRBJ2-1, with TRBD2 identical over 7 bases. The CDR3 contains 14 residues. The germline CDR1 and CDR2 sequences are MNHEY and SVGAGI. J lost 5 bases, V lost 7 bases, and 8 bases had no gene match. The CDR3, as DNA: TGTGCCAGCAAGCTAGCGGAGTCCCACAATGAGCAGTTCTTC. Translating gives CASKLAESHNEQFF.

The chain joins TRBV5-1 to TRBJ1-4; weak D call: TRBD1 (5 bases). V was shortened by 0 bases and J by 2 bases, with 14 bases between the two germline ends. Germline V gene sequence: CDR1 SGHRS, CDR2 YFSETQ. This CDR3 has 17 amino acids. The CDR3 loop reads CASSLDPLRGTNEKLFF. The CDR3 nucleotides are TGCGCCAGCAGCTTGGACCCCCTAAGGGGCACTAATGAAAAACTGTTTTTT.

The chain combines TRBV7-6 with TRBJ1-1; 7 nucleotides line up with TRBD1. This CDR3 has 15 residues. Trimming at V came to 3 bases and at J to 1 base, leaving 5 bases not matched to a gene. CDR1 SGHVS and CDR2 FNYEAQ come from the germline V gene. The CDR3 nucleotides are TGTGCCAGCAGCTTCCGACAGGGAGAGAACACTGAAGCTTTCTTT. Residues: CASSFRQGENTEAFF.

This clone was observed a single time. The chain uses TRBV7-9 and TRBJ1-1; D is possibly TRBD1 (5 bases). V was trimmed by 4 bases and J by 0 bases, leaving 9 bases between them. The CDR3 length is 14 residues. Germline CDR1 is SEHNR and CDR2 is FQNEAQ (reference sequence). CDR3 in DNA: TGTGCCAGCAGCTCGGACAACATGAACACTGAAGCTTTCTTT. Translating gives CASSSDNMNTEAFF. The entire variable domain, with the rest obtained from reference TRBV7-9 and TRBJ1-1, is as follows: DTGVSQNPRHKITKRGQNVTFRCDPISEHNRLYWYRQTLGQGPEFLTYFQNEAQLEKSRLLSDRFSAERPKGSFSTLEIQRTEQGDSAMYLCASSSDNMNTEAFFGQGTRLTVV.

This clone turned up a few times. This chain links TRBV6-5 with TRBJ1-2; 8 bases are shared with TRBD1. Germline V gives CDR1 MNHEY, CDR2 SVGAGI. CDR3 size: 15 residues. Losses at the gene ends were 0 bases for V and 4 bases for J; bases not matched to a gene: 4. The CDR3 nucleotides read TGTGCCAGCAGTTACTCGGGGACAGGCGCCTATGGCTACACCTTC. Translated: CASSYSGTGAYGYTF.

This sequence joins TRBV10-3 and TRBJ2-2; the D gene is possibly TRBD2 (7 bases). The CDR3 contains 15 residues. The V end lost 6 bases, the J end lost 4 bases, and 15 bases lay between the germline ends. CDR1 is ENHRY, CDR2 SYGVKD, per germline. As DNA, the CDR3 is TGTGCCATCAGAGAACCAGGGGAGGGCACCGGGGAGCTGTTTTTT. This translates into CAIREPGEGTGELFF.